What follows are 11 T cell receptor beta chains derived from one specimen sequenced in a study of blood T cell repertoires in COVID-19. TCRdb's table, derived via immunoSEQ multiplex PCR, lists solely in-frame clones and lacks some. The sample holds about 150,000 clones, roughly four fifths seen once. The sample comprised peripheral blood. These receptors were obtained from a woman aged 55 to 70 with COVID-19, enrolled during active disease.

This chain links TRBV3-1 (or the pseudogene TRBV3-2) with TRBJ1-3; weak D call: TRBD1 (6 bases). Trimming stripped 5 bases from V and 2 bases from J, with 25 bases between. CDR1 is LGHDT, CDR2 YNNKEL, per germline (reference sequence). This CDR3 has 19 residues. Written as DNA, the CDR3 is TGTGCCAGCAGCTTCCGGGTGGGTTTTACAGGGTTGGCTGGAAACACCATATATTTT. It specifies CASSFRVGFTGLAGNTIYF.

Only one count was recorded for this clone. CDR3 sequence (DNA): TGCGCCAGCAGTCTAGCGGGGGTTTCCTACGAGCAGTACGTC. It encodes CASSLAGVSYEQYV. The V and J genes are TRBV5-1 and TRBJ2-7; the match to TRBD2 covers 10 bases. The CDR3 covers 14 residues. V was pared by 5 bases and J by 1 base, with 3 bases of the junction left unmatched. Germline CDR1 SGHRS, CDR2 YFSETQ.

In this sample, this clone turned up once. J is TRBJ1-2 and V is TRBV2, with TRBD1 matching over 9 bases. V lost 7 bases, J lost 7 bases, and 4 bases stayed unmatched. CDR3 length equals 12 residues. CDR1 and CDR2 (germline): SNHLY, FYNNEI. This CDR3 is CASITGGFGYTF. In DNA form, the CDR3 reads TGTGCCAGCATCACAGGGGGCTTTGGCTACACCTTC. Variable domain in full (rest from reference TRBV2 and TRBJ1-2): EPEVTQTPSHQVTQMGQEVILRCVPISNHLYFYWYRQILGQKVEFLVSFYNNEISEKSEIFDDQFSVERPDGSNFTLKIRSTKLEDSAMYFCASITGGFGYTFGSGTRLTVV.

The rearrangement links TRBV6-1 to TRBJ1-2; TRBD1 agrees at 8 bases. Germline CDR1 and CDR2: MNHNS and SASEGT. J gave up 4 bases and V 5 bases, and 9 bases lay outside the gene matches. CDR3 size: 15 residues. CDR3 in amino acids: CASSSPGQARYGYTF. CDR3 in DNA: TGTGCCAGCAGTTCCCCGGGACAGGCTCGCTATGGCTACACCTTC.

The chain employs TRBV18 and TRBJ1-6; the match to TRBD1 covers 10 bases. This CDR3 is 16 amino acids long. J was trimmed by 6 bases and V by 4 bases; bases with no gene match: 6. Germline loops: CDR1 KGHSH, CDR2 LQKENI. CDR3 amino acids: CASSLGQGPLNSPLHF. As DNA, the CDR3 is TGTGCCAGCTCACTGGGACAGGGGCCACTTAATTCACCCCTCCACTTT.

This sequence joins TRBV12-3 or TRBV12-4 and TRBJ2-7; the D gene is possibly TRBD1 (5 bases). The CDR3 spans 13 residues. Trimming removed 3 bases from V and 2 bases from J, with 8 bases in between. CDR3: CASSLGQTYEQYF. The CDR3 DNA is TGTGCCAGCAGTTTGGGGCAGACCTACGAGCAGTACTTC.

The rearrangement uses TRBV10-3 and TRBJ1-1; TRBD1 agrees at 9 bases. Germline CDR1 and CDR2: ENHRY and SYGVKD. The ends lost 6 bases at V and 1 base at J; junction bases unmatched: 3. This CDR3 contains 14 residues. The DNA for the CDR3 is TGTGCCATCAGGGGACAGGGAAAGAACACTGAAGCTTTCTTT. Amino acids: CAIRGQGKNTEAFF.

The J gene is TRBJ1-3, the V gene TRBV7-9; D remains ambiguous. The ends were cut back, 3 bases at V and 0 bases at J, with 9 bases in the middle. CDR1 is SEHNR and CDR2 is FQNEAQ in the germline V gene (reference sequence). The CDR3 sequence is 15 residues long. In DNA, the CDR3 is TGTGCCAGCAGCTTGGGAGGGTACTCTGGAAACACCATATATTTT. Translating gives CASSLGGYSGNTIYF.

This clone was seen a few times. The V call is TRBV24-1, the J call TRBJ2-3; no clear D. Germline V gene sequence: CDR1 KGHDR, CDR2 SFDVKD. V lost 4 bases to trimming and J lost 2 bases, with 6 bases between them. This CDR3 is built from 13 residues. The CDR3 reads CATSEPNTDTQYF. For the CDR3, the DNA is TGTGCCACCAGTGAACCTAACACAGATACGCAGTATTTT.

The chain has TRBV25-1 and TRBJ2-1; the match to TRBD2 covers 9 bases. The CDR3 has 14 residues. The trim removed 3 bases at V and 10 bases at J, leaving 7 bases unmatched. CDR1 is MGHDK and CDR2 is SYGVNS in the germline V gene. The CDR3 loop reads CASSETSGPGEQFF. The DNA of the CDR3 is TGTGCCAGCAGTGAGACTAGCGGTCCGGGGGAGCAGTTCTTC.

On this clone itself: The sample holds other DNA sequences that translate to the same CDR3. The V gene is TRBV3-1 (or the pseudogene TRBV3-2), the J gene TRBJ2-3; no clear D gene. CDR3 length equals 12 residues. V was clipped by 4 bases and J by 1 base, with 3 bases between them. Germline V gene data show CDR1 as LGHDT and CDR2 as YNNKEL (reference sequence). The CDR3 DNA reads as TGTGCCAGCAGCCGCGGCACAGATACGCAGTATTTT. Protein product: CASSRGTDTQYF.